This entry concerns a single TCR beta chain. Antigen specificity is unknown. The CDR3 covers 15 residues. V lost 6 bases, J lost 5 bases, and 15 bases stayed unmatched. Looked up from germline, CDR1 is DFQATT and CDR2 is SNEGSKA (reference sequence). The source of the sample is a study of blood T cells in healthy people across ages. Across the study: The template switching approach captured approximately one barcoded beta molecule for every two T cells.

Findings and limits, study-wide: Long-lived and aged donors differed, with more naive CD4+ cells and higher diversity in the long-lived. Observed TCR beta diversity per million T cells went down as age went up. This fall followed a roughly linear course with age. PBMCs were not sorted, which prevented a conclusive comparison of naive versus antigen-experienced cells.

Using a J-beta primer mix together with a sample-barcoded 5' primer, a second PCR was run for roughly 7 to 12 cycles. TCRdb independently ran MiXCR on the 5' RACE reads; one entry per CDR3 protein. The sample consists of 1.5 million to 2 million distinct CDR3 sequences, about 49% of them appearing once. This receptor was taken from a woman in her 40s in good health. What was sequenced was blood. V and J are TRBV20-1 and TRBJ2-7; 8 nucleotides match TRBD1. Written as DNA, the CDR3 is TGCAGTGCCCCGAACCCACAGGGGGTGGGCAACGAGCAGTACTTC. It codes for CSAPNPQGVGNEQYF.